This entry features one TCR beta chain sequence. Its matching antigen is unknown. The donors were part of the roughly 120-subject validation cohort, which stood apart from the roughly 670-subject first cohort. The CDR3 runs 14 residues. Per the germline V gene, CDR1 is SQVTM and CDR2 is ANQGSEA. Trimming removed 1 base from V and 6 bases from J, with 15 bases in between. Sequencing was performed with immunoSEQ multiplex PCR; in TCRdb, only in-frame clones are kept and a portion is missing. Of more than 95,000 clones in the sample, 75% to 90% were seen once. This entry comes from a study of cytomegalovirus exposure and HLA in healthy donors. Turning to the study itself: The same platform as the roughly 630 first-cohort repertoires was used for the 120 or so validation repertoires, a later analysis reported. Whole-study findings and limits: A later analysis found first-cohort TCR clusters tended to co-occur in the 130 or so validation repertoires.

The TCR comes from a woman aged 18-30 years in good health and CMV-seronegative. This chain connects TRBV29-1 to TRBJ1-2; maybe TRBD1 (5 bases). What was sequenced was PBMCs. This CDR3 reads CSVEGGRGGDGYTF. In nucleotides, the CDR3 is TGCAGCGTTGAAGGGGGACGGGGGGGGGATGGCTACACCTTC.